The 13 T cell receptor beta chains reported below all come from one sample, sequenced in a study of blood T cell repertoires in COVID-19. Sequenced by immunoSEQ multiplex PCR; TCRdb stores in-frame clones only, minus some. The data show some 96,000 clones, 80% seen once. The sample was peripheral blood. These receptors were collected from a woman between 70 and 85 years old with acute or convalescent COVID-19.

The genes are TRBV5-6 and TRBJ2-7; a possible D gene is TRBD2 (6 bases). V lost 3 bases, J lost 7 bases, and 17 bases lay in between. CDR3 length: 14 residues. Germline V gene data show CDR1 as SGHDT and CDR2 as YYEEEE. CDR3 coding DNA: TGTGCCAGCAGCTGGGGGAGGACCTTTGGGGAGCAGTACTTC. Its translation is CASSWGRTFGEQYF. Full variable domain (remainder filled in from reference TRBV5-6 and TRBJ2-7): DAGVTQSPTHLIKTRGQQVTLRCSPKSGHDTVSWYQQALGQGPQFIFQYYEEEERQRGNFPDRFSGHQFPNYSSELNVNALLLGDSALYLCASSWGRTFGEQYFGPGTRLTVT.

The chain employs TRBV9 and TRBJ2-3; D is possibly TRBD2 (5 bases). CDR1 SGDLS and CDR2 YYNGEE come from the germline V gene. The CDR3 is made up of 15 amino acids. Trimming left V 2 bases short and J 5 bases short, with 15 bases between. CDR3 coding DNA: TGTGCCAGCAGCGTGGGCGGGCAAACGGTAGATACGCAGTATTTT. Protein product: CASSVGGQTVDTQYF.

The rearrangement joins TRBV1 to TRBJ2-3; TRBD2, the table's D call, was not compared with the DNA. TRBV1 is a documented pseudogene. This CDR3 is 19 amino acids long. The CDR3 DNA follows: TGCACCAGCAGCCCTCGACTAGCGGGGCCCCGTCGCGGCACAGATACGCAGTATTTT. It yields the protein CTSSPRLAGPRRGTDTQYF.

This clone was seen only a few times. This chain uses TRBV30 with TRBJ1-2; 9 bases are shared with TRBD1. The V segment lost 2 bases and the J segment 7 bases; nucleotides outside the gene matches: 14. Germline CDR1 and CDR2: GTSNPN and SVGIG (reference sequence). The CDR3 totals 16 residues. The CDR3: CAWSSKQGAAVGGYTF. For the CDR3, the DNA is TGTGCCTGGAGTTCAAAACAGGGGGCCGCGGTAGGTGGCTACACCTTC.

The genes are TRBV10-3 and TRBJ1-6; TRBD1 might be the D (6 bases). The germline CDR1 and CDR2 sequences are ENHRY and SYGVKD. V shed 6 bases and J shed 5 bases, with 11 bases lying between them. The CDR3 has 14 residues. CDR3 in amino acids: CAISFGQNNSPLHF. The DNA of the CDR3 is TGTGCCATCAGCTTCGGACAGAATAATTCACCCCTCCACTTT.

This chain uses TRBV2 with TRBJ1-5; tentatively, D is TRBD1 (5 bases). V lost 6 bases and J lost 5, with 11 bases in between. Germline-derived CDR1 and CDR2 are SNHLY and FYNNEI. There are 13 residues in the CDR3. CDR3 nucleotide sequence: TGTGCCAGCAGGGGGCTCGGAGATCAGCCCCAGCATTTT. It specifies CASRGLGDQPQHF.

The chain carries TRBV19 and TRBJ2-3, with D possibly matching TRBD2 (5 bases). Germline CDR1 reads LNHDA; CDR2 reads SQIVND (reference sequence). CDR3 size: 17 residues. Trimming shortened V by 4 bases and J by 5 bases, and 22 bases separated the two germline ends. The CDR3 nucleotides are TGTGCCAGTAGTACCCTAGCTCCTGCCACCCCCCGAGATACGCAGTATTTT. Its translation: CASSTLAPATPRDTQYF.

The chain uses TRBV7-2 and TRBJ1-3; perhaps TRBD1 as D (5 bases). V lost 3 bases and J lost 1, with 7 bases in between. The CDR3 length is 14 residues. Germline V CDR1 and CDR2: SGHTA, FQGNSA. CDR3 protein: CASSLQGSGNTIYF. The CDR3 bases are TGTGCCAGCAGCTTGCAGGGATCTGGAAACACCATATATTTT.

This clone was seen only a few times. This chain uses TRBV6-6 with TRBJ1-2; D is unclear. The germline CDR1 and CDR2 sequences are MNHNY and SVGAGI (reference sequence). The CDR3 is 14 amino acids. Trimming took off 6 bases at V and 0 bases at J, with 11 bases between the two ends. The CDR3 DNA reads TGTGCCAGCAGCCTTTACAGTACTAACTATGGCTACACCTTC. Encoded protein: CASSLYSTNYGYTF.

The genes are TRBV14 and TRBJ2-3, with TRBD1 matching over 7 bases. V trimming: 0 bases; J trimming: 4 bases; junction bases outside the gene matches: 7. The CDR3 loop spans 16 amino acids. Germline V gives CDR1 SGHDN, CDR2 FVKESK. The CDR3 coding sequence is TGTGCCAGCAGCCAAGATGGGGACAGTAAGGCAGATACGCAGTATTTT. It specifies CASSQDGDSKADTQYF.

CDR3 amino acids: CASSPRQGLGETQYF. DNA for the CDR3: TGTGCCAGCAGCCCTCGACAGGGATTGGGGGAGACCCAGTACTTC. This chain joins TRBV7-2 and TRBJ2-5; 7 bases map to TRBD1. CDR3 length equals 15 residues. The trim removed 5 bases at V and 5 bases at J, leaving 11 bases unmatched. Germline V lookup: CDR1 SGHTA, CDR2 FQGNSA.

The V and J genes are TRBV5-1 and TRBJ1-1, with 9 nucleotides matching TRBD1. CDR1 is SGHRS, CDR2 YFSETQ, per germline. V shed 4 bases, J shed 3 bases, and the junction held 1 base outside the gene matches. CDR3 length: 13 amino acids. The CDR3 nucleotides are TGCGCCAGCAGCGGACAGGGGTACACTGAAGCTTTCTTT. Its protein product is CASSGQGYTEAFF.

The rearrangement uses TRBV6-5 and TRBJ2-2, with 8 bases lining up with TRBD1. V was clipped by 10 bases and J by 2 bases; unmatched bases: 9. Germline CDR1 MNHEY, CDR2 SVGAGI. This CDR3 has 15 amino acids. The CDR3 nucleotides read TGTGCCATCGTCCGGACAGGGACAAACACCGGGGAGCTGTTTTTT. This sequence encodes CAIVRTGTNTGELFF.